This TCR beta chain originates from a study of shared clonotypes between healthy human individuals. Study observations and caveats: What naive subsets generally showed was a larger estimated richness than memory subsets showed. Approximately 5% was the fraction of naive CD4 clonotypes found shared across a few donors. Investigators expected sequencing depth to affect clonotype sharing among donors.

Note on this clone: Its antigen is not identified. Other DNA variants within this sample encode the same CDR3.

Clones were sequenced by immunoSEQ multiplex PCR, and TCRdb holds only the in-frame ones, with some missing. The sample consists of some 2 million clones, 85% to 95% of them appearing once. Naive CD8 cells lacked CD45RO and underwent positive selection for CCR7, leaving out terminally differentiated effector memory CD45RA+ cells. Donors, without exception, were Caucasian adults residing in Nashville, Tennessee. Per the germline V gene, CDR1 is MGHRA and CDR2 is YSYEKL. The CDR3 runs 14 residues. Trimming cost V 4 bases and J 2 bases, with 11 bases left between them. This TCR was sampled from a young man in good health. The material sequenced was naive CD8+ T cells sorted from blood. J is TRBJ1-1 and V is TRBV4-1; the D is unclear. CDR3 nucleotide sequence: TGCGCCAGCAGCCCTCGGACGGCAAACACTGAAGCTTTCTTT. Its translation is CASSPRTANTEAFF.